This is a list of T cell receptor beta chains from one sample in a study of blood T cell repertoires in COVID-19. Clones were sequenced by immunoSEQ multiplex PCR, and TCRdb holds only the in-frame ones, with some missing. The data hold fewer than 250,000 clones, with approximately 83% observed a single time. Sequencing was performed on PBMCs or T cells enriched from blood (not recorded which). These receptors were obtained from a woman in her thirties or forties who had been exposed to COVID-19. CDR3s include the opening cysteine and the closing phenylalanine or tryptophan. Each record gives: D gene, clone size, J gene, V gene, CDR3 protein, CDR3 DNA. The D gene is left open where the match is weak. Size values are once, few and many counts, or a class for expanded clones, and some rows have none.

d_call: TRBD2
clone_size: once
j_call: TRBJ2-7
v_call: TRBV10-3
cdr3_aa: CAISVDSGAYEQYF
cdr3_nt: TGTGCCATCAGTGTTGATAGCGGGGCCTACGAGCAGTACTTC

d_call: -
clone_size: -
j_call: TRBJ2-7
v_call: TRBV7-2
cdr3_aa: CASSIGRGSSYEQYF
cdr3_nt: TGTGCCAGCAGCATCGGCAGGGGTTCCTCCTACGAGCAGTACTTC

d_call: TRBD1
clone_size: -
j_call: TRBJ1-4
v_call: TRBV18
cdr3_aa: CASSPRQGMEKLFF
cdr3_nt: TGTGCCAGCTCACCACGACAGGGGATGGAAAAACTGTTTTTT

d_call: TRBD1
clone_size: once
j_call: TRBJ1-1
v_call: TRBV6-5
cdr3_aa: CASRLRGTEAFF
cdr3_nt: TGTGCCAGCAGACTCAGGGGGACTGAAGCTTTCTTT

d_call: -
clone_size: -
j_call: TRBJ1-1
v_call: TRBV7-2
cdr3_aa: CASSVQENTEAFF
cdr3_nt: TGTGCCAGCAGCGTACAGGAGAACACTGAAGCTTTCTTT

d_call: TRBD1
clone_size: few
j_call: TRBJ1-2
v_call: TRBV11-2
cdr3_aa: CASSLGGGRDSGYTF
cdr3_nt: TGTGCCAGCAGCTTAGGTGGGGGAAGGGACAGCGGCTACACCTTC

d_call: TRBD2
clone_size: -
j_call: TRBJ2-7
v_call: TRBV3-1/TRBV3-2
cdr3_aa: CASSQDGGEYEQYF
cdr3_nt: TGTGCCAGCAGCCAAGATGGGGGGGAATACGAGCAGTACTTC

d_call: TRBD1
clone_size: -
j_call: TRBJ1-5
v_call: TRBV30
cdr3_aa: CAWSPGQVNQPQHF
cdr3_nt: TGTGCCTGGAGCCCGGGACAGGTGAATCAGCCCCAGCATTTT

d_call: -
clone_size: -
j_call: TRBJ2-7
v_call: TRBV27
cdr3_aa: CASSFARGAYEQYF
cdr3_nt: TGTGCCAGCAGTTTCGCGCGGGGAGCCTACGAGCAGTACTTC

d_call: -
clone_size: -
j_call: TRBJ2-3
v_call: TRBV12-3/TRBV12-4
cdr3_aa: CASEDLGGDTQYF
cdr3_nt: TGTGCCAGCGAAGATTTAGGAGGGGATACGCAGTATTTT

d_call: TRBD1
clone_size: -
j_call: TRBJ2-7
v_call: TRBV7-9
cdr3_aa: CASSLDRGEWNEQYF
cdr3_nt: TGTGCCAGCAGCCTCGACAGGGGGGAATGGAACGAGCAGTACTTC

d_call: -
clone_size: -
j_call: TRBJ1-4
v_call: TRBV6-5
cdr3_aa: CASSYSTLEKLFF
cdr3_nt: TGTGCCAGCAGTTACTCAACTCTAGAAAAACTGTTTTTT

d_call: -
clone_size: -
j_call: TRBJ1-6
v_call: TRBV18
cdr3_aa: CASSPQESSYNSPLHF
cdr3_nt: TGTGCCAGCTCACCACAGGAGAGCTCCTATAATTCACCCCTCCACTTT

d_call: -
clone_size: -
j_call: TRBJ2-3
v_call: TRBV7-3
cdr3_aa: CASRAAGRDTQYF
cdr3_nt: TGTGCCAGCAGGGCGGCGGGCAGAGATACGCAGTATTTT

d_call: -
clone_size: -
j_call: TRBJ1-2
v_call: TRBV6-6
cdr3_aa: CASSDYVGSGYTF
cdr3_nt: TGTGCCAGCAGTGACTACGTAGGGAGTGGCTACACCTTC

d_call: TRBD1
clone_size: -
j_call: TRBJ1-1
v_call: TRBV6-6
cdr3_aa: CASSPQGASHGNTEAFF
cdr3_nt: TGTGCCAGCAGTCCACAGGGGGCATCTCACGGGAACACTGAAGCTTTCTTT

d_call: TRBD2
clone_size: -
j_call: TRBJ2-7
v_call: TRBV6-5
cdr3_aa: CASTAGAGAAYEQYF
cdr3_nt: TGTGCCAGCACGGCCGGAGCGGGGGCCGCCTACGAGCAGTACTTC

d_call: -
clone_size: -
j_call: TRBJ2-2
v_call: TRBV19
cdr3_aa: CASSIGLVPGELFF
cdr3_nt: TGTGCCAGTAGTATCGGGTTAGTGCCCGGGGAGCTGTTTTTT

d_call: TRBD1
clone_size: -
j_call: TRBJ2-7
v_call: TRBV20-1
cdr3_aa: CSASGDSSRGEQYF
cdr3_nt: TGCAGTGCTAGTGGGGACAGCTCGAGAGGGGAGCAGTACTTC

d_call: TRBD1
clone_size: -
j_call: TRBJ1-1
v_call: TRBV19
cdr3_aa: CASSIGTGGTEAFF
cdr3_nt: TGTGCCAGTAGTATAGGGACAGGGGGGACTGAAGCTTTCTTT

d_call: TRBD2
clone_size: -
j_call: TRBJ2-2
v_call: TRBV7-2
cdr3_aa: CASSMTSGGIAGELFF
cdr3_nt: TGTGCCAGCAGCATGACTAGCGGGGGAATAGCCGGGGAGCTGTTTTTT

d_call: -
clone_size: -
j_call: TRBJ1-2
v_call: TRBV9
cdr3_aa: CASSRDSSGYGYTF
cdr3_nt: TGTGCCAGCAGCCGTGACAGCAGTGGCTATGGCTACACCTTC

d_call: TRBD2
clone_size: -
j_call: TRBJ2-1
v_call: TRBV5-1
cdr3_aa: CASSLGTSVAHEQFF
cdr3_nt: TGCGCCAGCAGCTTAGGGACTAGTGTTGCCCATGAGCAGTTCTTC

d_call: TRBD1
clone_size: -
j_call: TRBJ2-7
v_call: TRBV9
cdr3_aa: CASSMTGLTNEQYF
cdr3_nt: TGTGCCAGCAGCATGACAGGGTTAACGAACGAGCAGTACTTC

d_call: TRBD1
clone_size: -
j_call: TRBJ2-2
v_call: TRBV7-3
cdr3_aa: CASSPGQGVAGELFF
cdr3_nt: TGTGCCAGCAGCCCCGGACAGGGGGTGGCCGGGGAGCTGTTTTTT

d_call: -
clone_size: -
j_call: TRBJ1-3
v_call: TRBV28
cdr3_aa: CASSSRKSLNTIYF
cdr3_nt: TGTGCCAGCAGTTCCAGGAAGAGTTTAAACACCATATATTTT

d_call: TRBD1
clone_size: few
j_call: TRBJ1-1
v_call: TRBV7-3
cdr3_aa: CASSSQGAREAFF
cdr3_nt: TGTGCCAGCAGCTCCCAGGGGGCACGGGAGGCTTTCTTT

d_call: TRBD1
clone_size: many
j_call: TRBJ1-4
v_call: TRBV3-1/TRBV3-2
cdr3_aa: CASSQGWDRTNEKLFF
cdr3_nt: TGTGCCAGCAGCCAAGGTTGGGACAGGACTAATGAAAAACTGTTTTTT

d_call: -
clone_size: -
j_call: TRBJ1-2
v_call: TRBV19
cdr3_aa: CASSILPGLDGYTF
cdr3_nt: TGTGCCAGTAGTATCTTACCGGGACTGGATGGCTACACCTTC

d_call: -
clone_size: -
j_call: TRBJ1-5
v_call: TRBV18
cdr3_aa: CASSPQDGTRGQPQHF
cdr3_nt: TGTGCCAGCTCACCCCAAGATGGAACGAGGGGGCAGCCCCAGCATTTT

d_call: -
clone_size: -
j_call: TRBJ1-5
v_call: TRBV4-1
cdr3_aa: CASSPQGRNSNQPQHF
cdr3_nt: TGCGCCAGCAGCCCACAGGGACGGAATAGCAATCAGCCCCAGCATTTT

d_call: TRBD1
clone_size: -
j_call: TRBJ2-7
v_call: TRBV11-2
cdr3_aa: CASSLGRRGTGAYEQYF
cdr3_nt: TGTGCCAGCAGCTTAGGGCGAAGGGGGACAGGGGCTTACGAGCAGTACTTC

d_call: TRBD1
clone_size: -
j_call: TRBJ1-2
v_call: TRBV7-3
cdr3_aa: CASSWTGGEGYTF
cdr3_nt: TGTGCCAGCAGCTGGACAGGGGGCGAAGGCTACACCTTC

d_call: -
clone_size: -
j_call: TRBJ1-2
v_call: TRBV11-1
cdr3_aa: CASSSGETVSNYGYTF
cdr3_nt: TGTGCCAGCAGCTCAGGAGAGACAGTATCTAACTATGGCTACACCTTC

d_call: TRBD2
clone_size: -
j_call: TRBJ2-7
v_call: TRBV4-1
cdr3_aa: CASSQEQLAGTPYEQYF
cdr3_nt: TGCGCCAGCAGCCAAGAACAACTAGCGGGGACCCCTTACGAGCAGTACTTC

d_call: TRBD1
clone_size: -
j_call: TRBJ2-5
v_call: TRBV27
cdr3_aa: CASSLGDRQETQYF
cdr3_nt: TGTGCCAGCAGTTTAGGGGACAGGCAAGAGACCCAGTACTTC

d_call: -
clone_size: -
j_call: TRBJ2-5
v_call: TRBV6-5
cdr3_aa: CASRRYQETQYF
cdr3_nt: TGTGCCAGCAGGCGGTACCAAGAGACCCAGTACTTC

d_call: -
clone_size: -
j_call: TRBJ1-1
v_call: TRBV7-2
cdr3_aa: CASSLAGPNTEAFF
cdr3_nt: TGTGCCAGCAGCTTAGCTGGCCCGAACACTGAAGCTTTCTTT